The source of this T cell receptor (beta chain) is a study of blood T cells in healthy people across ages. Concerning this clonotype itself: What it recognizes is unknown.

A sample-barcoded 5' primer and a J-beta primer mix were used in a second PCR of roughly 7 to 12 cycles. TCRdb ran MiXCR on the 5' RACE reads and lists one entry per CDR3 protein. The sample consists of over a million distinct CDR3 sequences, under 55% of them appearing once. Whole-study findings and limits: Naive CD4+ cells and diversity were both higher in long-lived donors than in aged donors.

Germline V CDR1 and CDR2: SNHLY, FYNNEI. Trimming cost V 7 bases and J 7 bases; bases outside gene matches: 13. The CDR3 is made up of 16 amino acids. Total RNA, at least 6 micrograms per sample, was extracted from PBMCs. V gene TRBV2 combines with J gene TRBJ2-7; TRBD2 matches 13 bases. Sequencing used blood. The clonotype originates from a woman aged 60-70 years in good health. The CDR3 nucleotides read TGTGCCAGCATCAGGACTAGCGGGAGCTCCTACAATGAGCAGTACTTC. Amino acid sequence: CASIRTSGSSYNEQYF. Together with reference TRBV2 and TRBJ2-7, the CDR3 gives the full variable domain: EPEVTQTPSHQVTQMGQEVILRCVPISNHLYFYWYRQILGQKVEFLVSFYNNEISEKSEIFDDQFSVERPDGSNFTLKIRSTKLEDSAMYFCASIRTSGSSYNEQYFGPGTRLTVT.